This T cell receptor (beta chain) was documented in a study of blood T cell repertoires in COVID-19. Whole-study context: Spain, Italy and the United States supplied samples that represented acute and convalescent COVID-19.

Assay used: immunoSEQ multiplex PCR; TCRdb lists only in-frame clones, some missing. The table records approximately 50,000 clones, roughly nine tenths of them present only once. This CDR3 is 16 amino acids long. Germline V gives CDR1 SGHAT, CDR2 FQNNGV. Unmatched junction bases numbered 14, after V lost 5 bases and J lost 8 bases. This receptor was taken from a man older than 75 with active or convalescent COVID-19. Input material: peripheral blood. J is TRBJ1-2 and V is TRBV11-2, with 10 bases aligning to TRBD1. The CDR3 coding sequence is TGTGCCAGCAGCCCAAGTACCGGGACAGGGGACCGAGGCTACACCTTC. This codes for CASSPSTGTGDRGYTF.